Listed below are T cell receptor beta chains from one sample, sequenced in a study of CD8 T cells in Susac syndrome. TCRdb reanalysed the immunoSEQ multiplex PCR reads using MiXCR and keeps one entry per CDR3 protein. There are 130,000 to 150,000 distinct CDR3 sequences in the sample; around 94% occur only once, and around 0.08% lies in the top ten. Source material: CD4+ T cells from PBMCs. All receptors derive from a human donor in good health. The CDR3 runs from the conserved cysteine through the conserved F or W. Fields, in order: J gene, V gene, clone size, D gene, CDR3 protein, CDR3 DNA. The D gene is left open where the match is weak. For some rows the clone size is stated as once, few or many, or as a class when expanded; others skip it.

TRBJ2-3 | TRBV6-2/TRBV6-3 | NA | NA | CASRERNTDTQYF | TGTGCCAGCAGGGAGCGGAACACAGATACGCAGTATTTT
TRBJ2-1 | TRBV28 | NA | NA | CASSLIVSDRGAYNEQFF | TGTGCCAGCAGTTTAATTGTCAGTGACAGAGGGGCCTACAATGAGCAGTTCTTC
TRBJ2-3 | TRBV30 | NA | TRBD1 | CAWSRQGVGDTQYF | TGTGCCTGGAGTAGACAGGGGGTTGGAGATACGCAGTATTTT
TRBJ1-1 | TRBV11-2 | NA | NA | CASSPRVGPITEAFF | TGTGCCAGCAGCCCTAGGGTTGGCCCCATCACTGAAGCTTTCTTT
TRBJ2-2 | TRBV11-2 | NA | TRBD2 | CASSRSGTSGTRGTGELFF | TGTGCCAGCAGCCGCTCCGGGACTAGCGGGACCCGGGGCACCGGGGAGCTGTTTTTT
TRBJ1-2 | TRBV20-1 | NA | NA | CSARALRNYGYTF | TGCAGTGCTAGAGCCCTCCGGAACTATGGCTACACCTTC
TRBJ2-2 | TRBV7-2 | NA | TRBD2 | CASSFSGSQNGELFF | TGTGCCAGCAGCTTTAGCGGGAGTCAGAACGGGGAGCTGTTTTTT
TRBJ2-2 | TRBV3-1 | NA | NA | CASSQGIAGELFF | TGTGCCAGCAGCCAGGGGATAGCTGGGGAGCTGTTTTTT
TRBJ2-1 | TRBV3-1 | once | NA | CASSQEVVKNEQFF | TGTGCCAGCAGCCAAGAGGTAGTTAAGAATGAGCAGTTCTTC
TRBJ1-1 | TRBV20-1 | NA | TRBD1 | CSASHTGGPSGTEVFF | TGCAGTGCTAGTCACACAGGGGGCCCATCGGGCACTGAAGTTTTCTTT
TRBJ2-7 | TRBV5-1 | NA | TRBD1 | CASSLAQTTGGKSYEQYF | TGCGCCAGCAGCTTGGCCCAAACGACAGGGGGTAAATCCTACGAGCAGTACTTC
TRBJ2-5 | TRBV24-1 | NA | TRBD1 | CATSDHHQGAERETQYF | TGTGCCACCAGTGATCATCACCAGGGGGCAGAACGAGAGACCCAGTACTTC
TRBJ2-1 | TRBV11-3 | NA | TRBD2 | CASSLRLAGEYEQFF | TGTGCCAGCAGCTTACGGCTAGCGGGAGAATATGAGCAGTTCTTC
TRBJ2-4 | TRBV1 | NA | NA | CTSSQEAGLAGGPAKNIQYF | TGCACCAGCAGCCAAGAAGCGGGACTAGCGGGAGGGCCTGCCAAAAACATTCAGTACTTC
TRBJ2-6 | TRBV3-1 | NA | NA | CASSHLDSGANVLTF | TGTGCCAGCAGCCACCTAGACTCTGGGGCCAACGTCCTGACTTTC
TRBJ2-2 | TRBV10-2 | NA | NA | CASIVQTSNTGELFF | TGCGCCAGCATAGTACAGACGTCGAACACCGGGGAGCTGTTTTTT
TRBJ1-3 | TRBV24-1 | NA | TRBD1 | CATSDRGGAYGNTIYF | TGTGCCACCAGTGATAGAGGGGGCGCGTATGGAAACACCATATATTTT
TRBJ2-7 | TRBV18 | few | NA | CASSPPGSEQYF | TGTGCCAGCTCACCACCGGGAAGCGAGCAGTACTTC
TRBJ1-2 | TRBV19 | NA | TRBD1 | CASTTGTGANGYTF | TGTGCCAGTACTACCGGGACAGGGGCTAATGGCTACACCTTC
TRBJ2-5 | TRBV28 | NA | NA | CASSSRTAYQETQYF | TGTGCCAGCAGTTCCCGGACAGCGTACCAAGAGACCCAGTACTTC
TRBJ2-7 | TRBV3-1 | NA | NA | CASRRGQSTYEQYF | TGTGCCAGCAGGCGGGGACAGTCAACCTACGAGCAGTACTTC
TRBJ2-7 | TRBV5-1 | NA | TRBD2 | CASSPGTSTYEQYF | TGCGCCAGCAGCCCGGGGACTAGCACCTACGAGCAGTACTTC
TRBJ2-7 | TRBV5-6 | NA | TRBD2 | CASGTFSGVYEQYF | TGTGCCAGCGGCACTTTTAGCGGGGTCTACGAGCAGTACTTC
TRBJ1-2 | TRBV20-1 | NA | NA | CSAREGAAENYGYTF | TGCAGTGCTAGGGAAGGGGCAGCCGAGAACTATGGCTACACCTTC
TRBJ2-3 | TRBV18 | NA | NA | CASSPPQGSDTQYF | TGTGCCAGCTCACCACCCCAGGGGTCCGATACGCAGTATTTT
TRBJ1-1 | TRBV25-1 | few | NA | CASRVRGLAEAFF | TGTGCCAGCAGGGTTCGCGGGCTCGCTGAAGCTTTCTTT
TRBJ2-7 | TRBV7-9 | NA | TRBD1 | CASTLGTGRPYEQYF | TGTGCCAGCACCTTAGGGACAGGAAGACCCTACGAGCAGTACTTC
TRBJ2-7 | TRBV18 | NA | NA | CASSPAQTSYEQYF | TGTGCCAGCTCACCGGCACAGACCTCCTACGAGCAGTACTTC
TRBJ1-2 | TRBV12-3/TRBV12-4 | once | NA | CASTKTGIMDYGYTF | TGTGCCAGCACCAAAACAGGGATCATGGACTATGGCTACACCTTC
TRBJ1-5 | TRBV20-1 | NA | NA | CSARRGASNQPQHF | TGCAGTGCTAGGAGGGGAGCGAGCAATCAGCCCCAGCATTTT
TRBJ1-1 | TRBV2 | NA | NA | CASRPSGTEAFF | TGTGCCAGCAGACCGTCAGGCACTGAAGCTTTCTTT
TRBJ2-3 | TRBV18 | once | TRBD2 | CASSPGTTLTDTQYF | TGTGCCAGCTCACCCGGGACTACACTCACAGATACGCAGTATTTT
TRBJ2-7 | TRBV11-2 | NA | NA | CASSLAGSYHEQYF | TGTGCCAGCAGCTTAGCCGGGAGCTACCACGAGCAGTACTTC
TRBJ2-3 | TRBV27 | NA | TRBD2 | CASSLTSGSGDTQYF | TGTGCCAGCAGTTTGACTAGCGGGAGCGGAGATACGCAGTATTTT
TRBJ2-4 | TRBV10-1 | NA | TRBD2 | CAKALSGEGKNIQYF | TGCGCCAAGGCTCTTAGCGGGGAGGGCAAAAACATTCAGTACTTC
TRBJ2-3 | TRBV20-1 | NA | TRBD1 | CSARVANRGRIFGTDTQYF | TGCAGTGCTAGAGTAGCGAACAGGGGGCGGATTTTTGGCACAGATACGCAGTATTTT
TRBJ1-1 | TRBV6-6 | NA | NA | CASSYSEHMNTEAFF | TGTGCCAGCAGTTACTCGGAGCACATGAACACTGAAGCTTTCTTT
TRBJ2-7 | TRBV20-1 | NA | TRBD1 | CSAPRSDRWNYEQYF | TGCAGTGCTCCAAGATCGGACAGGTGGAACTACGAGCAGTACTTC
TRBJ2-5 | TRBV2 | once | TRBD2 | CASSSGRAETQYF | TGTGCCAGCAGTAGCGGGAGGGCCGAGACCCAGTACTTC